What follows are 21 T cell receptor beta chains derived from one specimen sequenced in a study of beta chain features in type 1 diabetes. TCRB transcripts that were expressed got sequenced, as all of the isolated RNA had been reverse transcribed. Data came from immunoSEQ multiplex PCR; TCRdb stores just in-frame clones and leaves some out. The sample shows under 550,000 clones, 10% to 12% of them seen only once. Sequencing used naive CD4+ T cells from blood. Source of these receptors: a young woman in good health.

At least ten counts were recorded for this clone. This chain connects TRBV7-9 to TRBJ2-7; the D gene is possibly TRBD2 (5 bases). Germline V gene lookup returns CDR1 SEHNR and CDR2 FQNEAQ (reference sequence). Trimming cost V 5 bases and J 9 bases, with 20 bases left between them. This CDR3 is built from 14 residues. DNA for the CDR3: TGTGCCAGCAGCCTAACACTGACGGGGAGCGGGCAGTACTTC. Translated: CASSLTLTGSGQYF.

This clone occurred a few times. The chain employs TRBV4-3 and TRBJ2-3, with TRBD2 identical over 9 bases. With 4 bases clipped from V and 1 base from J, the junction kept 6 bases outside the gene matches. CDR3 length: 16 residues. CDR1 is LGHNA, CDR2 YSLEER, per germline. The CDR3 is CASSRARGGGTDTQYF. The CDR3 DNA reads TGCGCCAGCAGCCGCGCGCGGGGGGGCGGCACAGATACGCAGTATTTT.

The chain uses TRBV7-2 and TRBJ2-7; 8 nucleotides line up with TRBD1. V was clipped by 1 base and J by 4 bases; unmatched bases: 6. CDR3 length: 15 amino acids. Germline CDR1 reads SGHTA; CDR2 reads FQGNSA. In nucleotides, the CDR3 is TGTGCCAGCAGCTTAGGGCTGGGACAGGCGTACGAGCAGTACTTC. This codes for CASSLGLGQAYEQYF.

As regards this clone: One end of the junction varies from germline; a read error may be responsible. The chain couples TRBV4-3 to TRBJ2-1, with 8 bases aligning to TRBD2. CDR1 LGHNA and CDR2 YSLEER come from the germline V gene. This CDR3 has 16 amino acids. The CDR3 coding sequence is TGCGCCCGCAGCCTCGAGTCTGCTAGCGGGTCCCATGAGCAGTTCTTC. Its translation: CARSLESASGSHEQFF.

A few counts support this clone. The CDR3 loop is CASSFRLAGGPADTQYF. In DNA, the CDR3 is TGTGCCAGCAGCTTCAGGCTAGCGGGAGGGCCGGCAGATACGCAGTATTTT. The chain employs TRBV7-2 and TRBJ2-3; TRBD2 matches 12 bases. Germline V gene lookup returns CDR1 SGHTA and CDR2 FQGNSA. The CDR3 covers 17 residues. V shed 3 bases, J shed 4 bases, and the junction held 8 bases outside the gene matches.

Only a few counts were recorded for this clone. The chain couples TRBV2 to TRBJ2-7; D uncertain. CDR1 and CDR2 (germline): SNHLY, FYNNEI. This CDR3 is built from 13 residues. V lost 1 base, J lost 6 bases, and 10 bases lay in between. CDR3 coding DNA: TGTGCCAGCAGTGAAGAGGCAGAACTCGAGCAGTACGTC. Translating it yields CASSEEAELEQYV.

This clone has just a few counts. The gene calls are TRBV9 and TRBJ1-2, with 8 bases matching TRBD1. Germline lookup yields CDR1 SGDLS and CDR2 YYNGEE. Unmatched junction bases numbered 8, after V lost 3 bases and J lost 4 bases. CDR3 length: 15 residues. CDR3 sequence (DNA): TGTGCCAGCAGCGAAACAGGGGGTGGGAGCTATGGCTACACCTTC. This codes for CASSETGGGSYGYTF.

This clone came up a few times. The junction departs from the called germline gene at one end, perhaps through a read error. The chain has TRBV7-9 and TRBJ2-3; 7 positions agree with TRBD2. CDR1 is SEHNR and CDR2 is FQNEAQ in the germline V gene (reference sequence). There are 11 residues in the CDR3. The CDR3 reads CASRPAGPPFF. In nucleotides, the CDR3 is TGTGCCAGCAGACCAGCGGGACCTCCCTTTTTT.

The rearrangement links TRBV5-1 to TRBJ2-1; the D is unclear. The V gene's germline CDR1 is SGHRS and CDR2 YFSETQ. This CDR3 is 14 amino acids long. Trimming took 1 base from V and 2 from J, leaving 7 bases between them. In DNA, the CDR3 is TGCGCCAGCAGCTTGCGGGCGGCCTACAATGAGCAGTTCTTC. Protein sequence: CASSLRAAYNEQFF.

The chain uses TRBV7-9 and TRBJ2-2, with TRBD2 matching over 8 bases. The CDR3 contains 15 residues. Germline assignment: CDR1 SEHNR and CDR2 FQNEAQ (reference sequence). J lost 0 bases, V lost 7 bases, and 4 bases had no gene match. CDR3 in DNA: TGTGCCAGCAAAACTAGCGGCGCGAACACCGGGGAGCTGTTTTTT. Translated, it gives CASKTSGANTGELFF.

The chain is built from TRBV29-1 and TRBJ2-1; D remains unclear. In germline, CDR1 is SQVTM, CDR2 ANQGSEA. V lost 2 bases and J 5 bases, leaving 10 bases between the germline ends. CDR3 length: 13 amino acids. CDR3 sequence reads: CSVERASNNEQFF. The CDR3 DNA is TGCAGCGTTGAAAGAGCATCCAACAATGAGCAGTTCTTC.

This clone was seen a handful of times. CDR3: CASSLDQNQPQHF. CDR3 coding DNA: TGCGCCAGCAGCTTGGACCAGAATCAGCCCCAGCATTTT. The chain links TRBV5-1 to TRBJ1-5; D unclear. The CDR3 spans 13 residues. Trimming cost V 0 bases and J 4 bases, with 5 bases left between them. Germline V CDR1 and CDR2: SGHRS, YFSETQ.

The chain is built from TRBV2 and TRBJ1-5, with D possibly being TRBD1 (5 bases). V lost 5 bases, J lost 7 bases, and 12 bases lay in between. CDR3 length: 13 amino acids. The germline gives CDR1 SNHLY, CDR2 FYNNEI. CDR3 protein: CASSWGRDQPQHF. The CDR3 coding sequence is TGTGCCAGCAGTTGGGGCAGGGACCAGCCCCAGCATTTT.

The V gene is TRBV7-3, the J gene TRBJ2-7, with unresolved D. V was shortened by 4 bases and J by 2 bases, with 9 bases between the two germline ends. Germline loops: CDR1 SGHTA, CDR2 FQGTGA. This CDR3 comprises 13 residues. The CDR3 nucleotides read TGTGCCAGCAGCTCCCCCCAGGCCTACGAGCAGTACTTC. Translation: CASSSPQAYEQYF.

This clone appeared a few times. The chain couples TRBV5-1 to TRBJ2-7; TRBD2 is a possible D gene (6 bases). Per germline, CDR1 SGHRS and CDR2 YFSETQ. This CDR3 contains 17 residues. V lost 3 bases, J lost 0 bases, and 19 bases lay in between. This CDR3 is CASSSQPLGGNSYEQYF. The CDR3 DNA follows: TGCGCCAGCAGCTCACAACCCCTCGGAGGGAACTCCTACGAGCAGTACTTC.

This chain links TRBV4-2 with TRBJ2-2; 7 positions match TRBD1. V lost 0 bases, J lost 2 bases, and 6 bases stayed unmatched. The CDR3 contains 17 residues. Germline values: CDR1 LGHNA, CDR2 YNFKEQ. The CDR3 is CASSQDPDRANTGELFF. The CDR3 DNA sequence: TGTGCCAGCAGCCAAGATCCCGACAGGGCTAACACCGGGGAGCTGTTTTTT.

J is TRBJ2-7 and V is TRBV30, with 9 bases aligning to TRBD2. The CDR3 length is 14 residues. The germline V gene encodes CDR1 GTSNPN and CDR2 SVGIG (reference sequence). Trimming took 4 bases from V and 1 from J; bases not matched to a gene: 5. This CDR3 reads CAWKRLAVSYEQYF. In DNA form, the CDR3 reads TGTGCCTGGAAAAGACTAGCGGTATCCTACGAGCAGTACTTC.

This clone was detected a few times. The CDR3, as DNA: TGTGCCAGCACCCCGCGGGGGGAAGCCAAAAACATTCAGTACTTC. Amino acids: CASTPRGEAKNIQYF. The chain combines TRBV28 with TRBJ2-4; 8 nucleotides line up with TRBD2. The CDR3 is made up of 15 amino acids. V dropped 7 bases and J dropped 0; count of bases not matched to a gene: 5. CDR1 MDHEN and CDR2 SYDVKM come from the germline V gene.

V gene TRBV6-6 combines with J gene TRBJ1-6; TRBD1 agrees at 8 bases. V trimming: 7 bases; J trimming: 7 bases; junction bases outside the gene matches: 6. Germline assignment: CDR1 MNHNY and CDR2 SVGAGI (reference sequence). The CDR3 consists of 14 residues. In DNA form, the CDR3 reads TGTGCCAGCACCCAGACAGGGGAAAATTCACCCCTCCACTTT. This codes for CASTQTGENSPLHF.

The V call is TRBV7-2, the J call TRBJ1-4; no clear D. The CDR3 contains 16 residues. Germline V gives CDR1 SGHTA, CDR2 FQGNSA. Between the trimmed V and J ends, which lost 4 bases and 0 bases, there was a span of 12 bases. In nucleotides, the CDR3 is TGTGCCAGCAGCTCCCATGGGGATTCAACTAATGAAAAACTGTTTTTT. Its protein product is CASSSHGDSTNEKLFF. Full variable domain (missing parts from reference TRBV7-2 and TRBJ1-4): GAGVSQSPSNKVTEKGKDVELRCDPISGHTALYWYRQSLGQGLEFLIYFQGNSAPDKSGLPSDRFSAERTGGSVSTLTIQRTQQEDSAVYLCASSSHGDSTNEKLFFGSGTQLSVL.

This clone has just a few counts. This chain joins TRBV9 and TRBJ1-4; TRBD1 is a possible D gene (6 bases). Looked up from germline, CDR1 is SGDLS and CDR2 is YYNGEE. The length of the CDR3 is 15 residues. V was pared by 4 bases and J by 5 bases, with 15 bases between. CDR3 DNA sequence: TGTGCCAGCAGCACCCAGACAGGCCTCAATGAAAAACTGTTTTTT. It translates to CASSTQTGLNEKLFF.